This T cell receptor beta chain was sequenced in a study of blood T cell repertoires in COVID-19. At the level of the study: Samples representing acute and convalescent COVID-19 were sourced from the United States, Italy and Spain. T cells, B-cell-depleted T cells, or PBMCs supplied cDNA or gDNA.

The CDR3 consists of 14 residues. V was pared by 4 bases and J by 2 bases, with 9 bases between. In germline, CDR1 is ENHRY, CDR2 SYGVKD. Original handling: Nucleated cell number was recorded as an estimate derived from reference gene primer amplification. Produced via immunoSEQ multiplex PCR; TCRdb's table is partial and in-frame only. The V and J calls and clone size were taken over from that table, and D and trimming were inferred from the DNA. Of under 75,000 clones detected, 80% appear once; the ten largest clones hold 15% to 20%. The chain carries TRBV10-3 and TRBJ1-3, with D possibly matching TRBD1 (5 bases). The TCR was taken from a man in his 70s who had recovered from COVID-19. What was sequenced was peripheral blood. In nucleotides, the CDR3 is TGTGCCATCAGTGTCAGGGAAACTGGAAACACCATATATTTT. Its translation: CAISVRETGNTIYF.